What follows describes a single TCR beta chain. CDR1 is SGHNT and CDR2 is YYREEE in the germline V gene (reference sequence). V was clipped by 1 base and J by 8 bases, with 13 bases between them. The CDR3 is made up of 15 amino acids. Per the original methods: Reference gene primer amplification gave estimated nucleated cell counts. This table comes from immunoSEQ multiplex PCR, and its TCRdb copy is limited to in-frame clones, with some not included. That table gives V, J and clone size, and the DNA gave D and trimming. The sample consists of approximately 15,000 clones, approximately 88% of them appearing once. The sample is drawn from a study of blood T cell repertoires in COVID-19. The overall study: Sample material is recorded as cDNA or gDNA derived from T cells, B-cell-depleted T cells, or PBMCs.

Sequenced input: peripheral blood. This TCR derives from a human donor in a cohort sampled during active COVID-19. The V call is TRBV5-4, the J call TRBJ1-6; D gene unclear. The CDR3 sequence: CASSLSGPGDSPLHF. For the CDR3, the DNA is TGTGCCAGCAGCTTGTCTGGTCCGGGAGATTCACCCCTCCACTTT. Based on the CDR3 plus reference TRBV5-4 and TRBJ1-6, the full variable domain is ETGVTQSPTHLIKTRGQQVTLRCSSQSGHNTVSWYQQALGQGPQFIFQYYREEENGRGNFPPRFSGLQFPNYSSELNVNALELDDSALYLCASSLSGPGDSPLHFGNGTRLTVT.